This T cell receptor (beta chain) was sequenced during a study of T-cell memory formation after mild COVID-19. This clonotype was counted at least ten times. Antigen: not known. TCRdb independently ran MiXCR on the 5' RACE reads; one entry per CDR3 protein. Of about 200,000 distinct CDR3 sequences in the sample, around 9.5% were seen once. General study results and limits: Some clones that responded were present in memory (sampled pre-infection), which suggests cross-reactive memory joined.

Germline V CDR1 and CDR2: ENHRY, SYGVKD. Between the trimmed V and J ends, which lost 8 bases and 0 bases, there was a span of 11 bases. This CDR3 is built from 14 residues. The sample was PBMCs or a T cell subset sorted from them (not recorded which). The clonotype was recovered from a man younger than 35 who had mild COVID-19 (a few samples of this study predate the infection). Cell type and time point are not known. The V gene is TRBV10-3, the J gene TRBJ2-1; D gene uncertain. DNA of the CDR3: TGTGCCATCTCCAGCCCGAGCTCCTACAATGAGCAGTTCTTC. Its translation is CAISSPSSYNEQFF.